The entry below describes one TCR beta chain. Its target is not known. The sample belongs to a study of cytomegalovirus exposure and HLA in healthy donors. Study overall: Inside one of the first data releases sat about 85 million unique TCRs taken from HLA-typed donors. Study-wide points: Later examination showed HLA-associated TCR beta chains had greater clonal expansion than equally common others.

PCR amplification relied on 60 Vbeta primers (plus 13 Jbeta primers). Assay used: immunoSEQ multiplex PCR; TCRdb lists only in-frame clones, some missing. The sample has 200,000 to 250,000 clones, about 85% seen once. This receptor was obtained from a girl between 2 and 10 years old in good health and CMV-seronegative. What was sequenced was PBMCs.

The CDR3 region is CASSGMTGRVGQPQHF. The CDR3 nucleotides read TGTGCCAGCAGTGGAATGACAGGAAGGGTGGGTCAGCCCCAGCATTTT. The rearrangement links TRBV6-1 to TRBJ1-5; D may be TRBD1 (6 bases). Trimming pared 4 bases from V and 6 bases from J, leaving 19 bases between. CDR1 is MNHNS and CDR2 is SASEGT in the germline V gene. CDR3 length: 16 amino acids.